This passage covers 4 T cell receptor beta chains from one sample sequenced in a study of CD8+CD57+ T cells in acquired aplastic anemia. Profiling of TCR beta VDJ combinations and CDR3 sequences used genomic DNA as template. TCRdb called the reads again in MiXCR, with one record for every CDR3 protein. The sample carries about 420,000 distinct CDR3 sequences, under 80% recorded once. Sequenced material: sorted CD4+, CD8+, or CD8+CD57+ T cells (not recorded which) from PBMCs. These receptors were taken from a human donor in good health, serving as a control.

This chain connects TRBV9 to TRBJ2-5; the match to TRBD2 covers 12 bases. The germline V gene encodes CDR1 SGDLS and CDR2 YYNGEE. V shed 5 bases and J 12 bases; nucleotides not matched to a gene: 14. The length of the CDR3 is 15 residues. The CDR3 nucleotides are TGTGCCAGCAGTTACTCCAGACTAGCGGGGGTGAACAAGTACTTC. Amino acid sequence: CASSYSRLAGVNKYF.

This clonotype was seen a handful of times. The V gene is TRBV2, the J gene TRBJ1-2; TRBD1 might be the D (5 bases). Germline V gene lookup returns CDR1 SNHLY and CDR2 FYNNEI. This CDR3 is built from 11 residues. Trimming took 8 bases from V and 7 from J, leaving 11 bases between them. This CDR3 reads CASGTGRGYTF. In DNA, the CDR3 is TGTGCCAGCGGGACCGGCCGTGGCTACACCTTC.

This chain connects TRBV5-4 to TRBJ1-6, with D maybe TRBD1 (6 bases). V lost 2 bases to trimming and J lost 6 bases, with 21 bases between them. Per the germline V gene, CDR1 is SGHNT and CDR2 is YYREEE (reference sequence). CDR3 length equals 18 residues. The CDR3 DNA reads TGTGCCAGCAGCTTTGGGACATGGGAGGGACTGGGTAATTCACCCCTCCACTTT. Translation: CASSFGTWEGLGNSPLHF.

This clonotype was detected a few times. This chain joins TRBV12-3 or TRBV12-4 and TRBJ1-1; no clear D. Trimming took off 2 bases at V and 9 bases at J, with 10 bases between the two ends. The CDR3 covers 12 residues. CDR3 region: CASSLRNSQAFF. The CDR3 coding sequence is TGTGCCAGCAGTTTACGGAACAGTCAAGCTTTCTTT.